The 30 T cell receptor beta chains reported below all come from one sample, sequenced in a study of Graves' ophthalmopathy and Graves' hyperthyroidism. Amplifying from RNA transcripts, the study obtained TCR beta CDR3 regions. HTBI primers primed a first-round RT-PCR, and a second-round multiplex PCR followed. From the multiplex PCR reads, TCRdb called clonotypes with MiXCR, one entry per CDR3 protein. Here the sample spans roughly 300,000 distinct CDR3 sequences, roughly 15% being singletons. The sequencing input was peripheral blood. Source of these receptors: an adult man with Graves' ophthalmopathy.

The V and J genes are TRBV12-3 or TRBV12-4 and TRBJ1-1; D gene ambiguous. The CDR3 has 14 amino acids. The V and J ends lost 6 bases and 3 bases respectively, with 14 bases between them. The CDR3 DNA is TGTGCCAGCAGCCAAGTCATAATCCACACTGAAGCTTTCTTT. As protein: CASSQVIIHTEAFF.

In this sample, this clonotype turned up many times. The V call is TRBV11-2, the J call TRBJ1-1, with TRBD1 matching over 7 bases. The CDR3 contains 16 residues. Germline V gives CDR1 SGHAT, CDR2 FQNNGV. The trim removed 7 bases at V and 0 bases at J, leaving 11 bases unmatched. CDR3 loop: CASKPRPTGMNTEAFF. The CDR3 nucleotides are TGTGCCAGCAAACCCCGCCCGACAGGGATGAACACTGAAGCTTTCTTT. The full variable domain, its missing parts supplied by reference TRBV11-2 and TRBJ1-1, is EAGVAQSPRYKIIEKRQSVAFWCNPISGHATLYWYQQILGQGPKLLIQFQNNGVVDDSQLPKDRFSAERLKGVDSTLKIQPAKLEDSAVYLCASKPRPTGMNTEAFFGQGTRLTVV.

There are many counts of this clonotype. The chain couples TRBV5-1 to TRBJ1-1; no definite D call. This CDR3 is built from 13 residues. The germline gives CDR1 SGHRS, CDR2 YFSETQ. Trimming left V 7 bases short and J 0 bases short, with 10 bases between. The CDR3 DNA reads as TGCGCCAGCCAAGCCGGCGTGAACACTGAAGCTTTCTTT. This translates into CASQAGVNTEAFF.

In this sample, this clonotype turned up many times. V gene TRBV7-8 combines with J gene TRBJ2-5; 9 nucleotides line up with TRBD2. Trimming removed 5 bases from V and 2 bases from J; junction bases left unmatched: 15. Germline values: CDR1 SGHVS, CDR2 FQNEAQ. The CDR3 has 18 amino acids. CDR3: CASSVYSGGLTIQETQYF. The CDR3 bases are TGTGCCAGCAGCGTGTATAGCGGGGGCCTAACCATACAAGAGACCCAGTACTTC.

This clonotype was detected many times. It is likely a read error, because the conserved phenylalanine at the end of the CDR3 is missing. Because the CDR3's place on the DNA is in doubt, the DNA is left out and the CDR3 is given as listed by TCRdb. The chain is built from TRBV5-1 and TRBJ2-5; TRBD1 is taken as the D call from the table, unchecked against the DNA. CDR1 and CDR2 (germline): SGHRS, YFSETQ. Inclusive of both ends, the CDR3 amounts to 13 amino acids. The CDR3 loop reads CASSYQLTPGRRV.

This clonotype occurred many times. The CDR3 spells CASSIREANVLTF. CDR3 DNA: TGTGCCAGTAGTATTAGGGAGGCCAACGTCCTGACTTTC. The chain uses TRBV19 and TRBJ2-6; D call uncertain. The CDR3 consists of 13 residues. V lost 3 bases to trimming and J lost 6 bases, with 6 bases between them. CDR1 is LNHDA and CDR2 is SQIVND in the germline V gene (reference sequence).

Turning to this clonotype: This may be a read error, as it is one base from a much larger clone. As the CDR3 is not closed by the conserved phenylalanine or tryptophan, this likely results from a read error. CDR3 in DNA: TGTGCCAGCAAACCGGGACAGGGGGACTATGGCTACACCATC. It codes for CASKPGQGDYGYTI. This rearrangement joins TRBV27 to TRBJ1-2; 11 bases line up with TRBD1. This CDR3 has 14 residues. Trimming removed 7 bases from V and 3 bases from J; junction bases left unmatched: 4. CDR1 MNHEY and CDR2 SMNVEV come from the germline V gene (reference sequence).

This clonotype was counted ten times or more. The chain recombines TRBV27 with TRBJ1-5; D unresolved. V dropped 5 bases and J dropped 0 bases, with 14 bases sitting between them. Looked up from germline, CDR1 is MNHEY and CDR2 is SMNVEV (reference sequence). CDR3 length: 16 amino acids. CDR3 protein: CASSPRGVYSNQPQHF. For the CDR3, the DNA is TGTGCCAGCAGTCCGAGAGGAGTTTATAGCAATCAGCCCCAGCATTTT.

This clonotype appeared many times. This chain connects TRBV12-3 or TRBV12-4 to TRBJ2-7; tentatively, D is TRBD1 (5 bases). The CDR3 sequence is 16 residues long. V shed 3 bases and J shed 9 bases, with 24 bases lying between them. CDR3 protein: CASSLPVSQLGLGQYF. As DNA, the CDR3 is TGTGCCAGCAGTTTGCCCGTGTCCCAACTGGGGCTTGGGCAGTACTTC.

The sample holds many counts of this clonotype. This chain's CDR3 is CASSPDRSHQPQHF. The CDR3, as DNA: TGTGCCAGCAGTCCGGACAGGTCTCATCAGCCCCAGCATTTT. The chain recombines TRBV12-3 or TRBV12-4 with TRBJ1-5, with 7 bases identical to TRBD1. V was pared by 5 bases and J by 5 bases, with 6 bases of the junction left unmatched. This CDR3 contains 14 residues.

In its sample, this clonotype was seen many times. This chain uses TRBV12-3 or TRBV12-4 with TRBJ1-5; D is unclear. The CDR3 length is 16 residues. Trimming removed 0 bases from V and 0 bases from J, with 9 bases in between. The chain's CDR3 is CASSLALGYSNQPQHF. The CDR3 nucleotides are TGTGCCAGCAGTTTAGCGCTAGGGTATAGCAATCAGCCCCAGCATTTT.

This clonotype was picked up a small number of times. A much larger clonotype is one base distant, so this may be a read error. The chain employs TRBV19 and TRBJ1-1; D might be TRBD1 (6 bases). Germline V gives CDR1 LNHDA, CDR2 SQIVND (reference sequence). The CDR3 is 13 residues long. The V and J ends lost 6 bases and 6 bases respectively, with 14 bases between them. CDR3 residues: CASSNRVNSEAFF. The DNA for the CDR3 is TGTGCCAGTAGCAACAGGGTAAACTCTGAAGCTTTCTTT.

This clonotype has a count of ten or more. The V call is TRBV19, the J call TRBJ1-2, with D unclear. CDR1 and CDR2 (germline): LNHDA, SQIVND (reference sequence). There are 13 residues in the CDR3. The V end lost 2 bases, the J end lost 8 bases, and 12 bases lay between the germline ends. The CDR3 sequence: CASSITGSSGYTF. The CDR3 region has the DNA TGTGCCAGTAGTATAACTGGGTCGAGCGGCTACACCTTC.

This clonotype appeared a few times. This chain connects TRBV11-2 to TRBJ2-2; D is unclear. The germline V gene encodes CDR1 SGHAT and CDR2 FQNNGV. This CDR3 has 17 residues. Between the trimmed V and J ends, which lost 0 bases and 0 bases, there was a span of 11 bases. The CDR3 DNA reads as TGTGCCAGCAGCTTAGACTCTCTGATGGCGAACACCGGGGAGCTGTTTTTT. Amino acid sequence: CASSLDSLMANTGELFF.

The chain links TRBV6-2 or TRBV6-3 to TRBJ2-7; 7 bases fit TRBD2. Trimming took 8 bases from V and 3 from J; bases not matched to a gene: 10. The CDR3 is 14 amino acids. The V gene's germline CDR1 is MNHEY and CDR2 SVGEGT. The CDR3 DNA follows: TGTGCCAGCCTCGACCGGGAGGCCCTCTACGAGCAGTACTTC. Protein sequence: CASLDREALYEQYF.

CDR3 nucleotides: TGTGCCACCAGCAGCTACCAGACTAGCCCAGAGACCCAGTACTTC. The encoded protein is CATSSYQTSPETQYF. The chain is built from TRBV15 and TRBJ2-5; 7 bases agree with TRBD2. After removal of 3 bases from V and 4 bases from J, the junction contained 8 bases not matched to a gene. This CDR3 is built from 15 residues. Germline V gene data show CDR1 as LNHNV and CDR2 as YYDKDF (reference sequence).

J is TRBJ1-2 and V is TRBV28, with a weak D call TRBD1 (5 bases). V lost 6 bases and J lost 8, with 13 bases in between. There are 12 residues in the CDR3. Germline V gene data show CDR1 as MDHEN and CDR2 as SYDVKM. CDR3 DNA: TGTGCCAGCAGGGGAGCCTGGGGCGGCTACACCTTC. This codes for CASRGAWGGYTF.

This clonotype was counted at least ten times. The gene calls are TRBV11-2 and TRBJ2-7; D gene unclear. Germline V gene data show CDR1 as SGHAT and CDR2 as FQNNGV. V was cut by 5 bases and J by 5 bases, with 16 bases left in between. This CDR3 region has 14 residues. The CDR3 nucleotides are TGTGCCAGCAGCCCAGGTCAAGTTTGGAACGAGCAGTACTTC. Translation: CASSPGQVWNEQYF. The full variable domain, with the rest looked up from reference TRBV11-2 and TRBJ2-7, is EAGVAQSPRYKIIEKRQSVAFWCNPISGHATLYWYQQILGQGPKLLIQFQNNGVVDDSQLPKDRFSAERLKGVDSTLKIQPAKLEDSAVYLCASSPGQVWNEQYFGPGTRLTVT.

The chain carries TRBV12-3 or TRBV12-4 and TRBJ2-7; 14 bases align to TRBD2. The CDR3 sequence is 17 residues long. The V and J ends lost 4 bases and 6 bases, in that order; junction bases with no gene match: 11. This CDR3 reads CASSSLGTSGRGFEQYF. CDR3 DNA: TGTGCCAGCAGTTCCCTCGGGACTAGCGGGAGAGGGTTCGAGCAGTACTTC.

This clonotype was counted many times. The J gene is TRBJ1-2, the V gene TRBV6-5, with D hard to call. From germline, CDR1 is MNHEY and CDR2 SVGAGI. CDR3 length equals 12 residues. V lost 7 bases to trimming and J lost 1 base, with 7 bases between them. CDR3: CASIGLNYGYTF. CDR3 coding DNA: TGTGCCAGCATCGGCCTTAACTATGGCTACACCTTC.

This clonotype was detected many times. This chain connects TRBV28 to TRBJ1-6; TRBD1 might be the D (6 bases). V was clipped by 3 bases and J by 0 bases, with 15 bases between them. The V gene's germline CDR1 is MDHEN and CDR2 SYDVKM. This CDR3 spans 18 amino acids. The DNA of the CDR3 is TGTGCCAGCAGTTTTGAGGCCAGGGGATCCTCCTATAATTCACCCCTCCACTTT. Translated, it gives CASSFEARGSSYNSPLHF.

This clonotype was detected many times. The chain has TRBV29-1 and TRBJ2-2; D not resolved. CDR3 length equals 17 residues. Trimming removed 1 base at V and 4 bases at J, with 19 bases between. Looked up from germline, CDR1 is SQVTM and CDR2 is ANQGSEA. The CDR3 region has the DNA TGCAGCGTTGAAGTTGTGGGCAGCCCTAAGTCCACCGGGGAGCTGTTTTTT. Protein sequence: CSVEVVGSPKSTGELFF.

J is TRBJ1-1 and V is TRBV20-1; no firm D call. CDR3 size: 11 residues. Germline values: CDR1 DFQATT, CDR2 SNEGSKA (reference sequence). Trimming removed 8 bases at V and 11 bases at J, with 18 bases between. CDR3 loop: CSYYSSPLAFF. The CDR3 DNA reads as TGCAGTTACTACTCCTCTCCTCTGGCTTTCTTT.

This clonotype was recorded at least ten times. The V and J genes are TRBV7-8 and TRBJ1-3; D is unclear. The V and J ends lost 2 bases and 0 bases respectively, with 5 bases between them. From germline, CDR1 is SGHVS and CDR2 FQNEAQ. The CDR3 has 14 residues. CDR3 in amino acids: CASSLQVSGNTIYF. The CDR3 nucleotides are TGTGCCAGCAGCTTACAGGTCTCTGGAAACACCATATATTTT.

This clonotype was counted at least ten times. The chain joins TRBV15 to TRBJ1-2; 10 nucleotides match TRBD1. In germline, CDR1 is LNHNV, CDR2 YYDKDF (reference sequence). This CDR3 has 16 amino acids. V dropped 5 bases and J dropped 4; count of bases not matched to a gene: 10. The CDR3 here is CATSPAGTGDAYGYTF. The CDR3 coding sequence is TGTGCCACCAGCCCAGCCGGGACAGGGGATGCCTATGGCTACACCTTC.

This clonotype was recorded at least ten times. This chain uses TRBV29-1 with TRBJ1-2, with TRBD1 matching 8 bases. The CDR3 totals 13 residues. Looked up from germline, CDR1 is SQVTM and CDR2 is ANQGSEA. The V segment lost 3 bases and the J segment 4 bases; nucleotides outside the gene matches: 4. The CDR3 nucleotides are TGCAGCGTTGACCAGGGGGCCAGCTATGGCTACACCTTC. Its protein is CSVDQGASYGYTF. The whole variable domain, remainder taken from reference TRBV29-1 and TRBJ1-2, is SAVISQKPSRDICQRGTSLTIQCQVDSQVTMMFWYRQQPGQSLTLIATANQGSEATYESGFVIDKFPISRPNLTFSTLTVSNMSPEDSSIYLCSVDQGASYGYTFGSGTRLTVV.

This clonotype was counted ten times or more. The chain is built from TRBV28 and TRBJ1-1; D is ambiguous. Per germline, CDR1 MDHEN and CDR2 SYDVKM. Trimming took 6 bases from V and 1 from J, leaving 15 bases between them. CDR3 size: 15 residues. Here the CDR3 DNA reads TGTGCCAGCAGCCCCCCGGGCTGGAAGAACACTGAAGCTTTCTTT. Protein product: CASSPPGWKNTEAFF.

This clonotype was seen ten or more times. The rearrangement joins TRBV12-3 or TRBV12-4 to TRBJ2-2, with D perhaps TRBD1 (6 bases). This CDR3 has 14 amino acids. V lost 6 bases and J lost 8, with 16 bases in between. The CDR3 coding sequence is TGTGCCAGCAGATCTAACAGGGTATCAGGGGAGCTGTTTTTT. This gives the protein CASRSNRVSGELFF.

The rearrangement uses TRBV11-2 and TRBJ2-7; D unclear. CDR1 is SGHAT and CDR2 is FQNNGV in the germline V gene. Trimming left V 0 bases short and J 0 bases short, with 9 bases between. The CDR3 is 15 residues long. The CDR3 DNA follows: TGTGCCAGCAGCTTAGACTTACACCGCTCCTACGAGCAGTACTTC. Its protein is CASSLDLHRSYEQYF.

The rearrangement joins TRBV7-8 to TRBJ2-5; D is uncertain. V was clipped by 1 base and J by 3 bases, with 6 bases between them. CDR3 length equals 13 residues. Germline V gives CDR1 SGHVS, CDR2 FQNEAQ. In DNA, the CDR3 is TGTGCCAGCAGCTTAGGGGTTAAAGAGACCCAGTACTTC. This codes for CASSLGVKETQYF. The full variable domain, completed using reference TRBV7-8 and TRBJ2-5, is GAGVSQSPRYKVAKRGQDVALRCDPISGHVSLFWYQQALGQGPEFLTYFQNEAQLDKSGLPSDRFFAERPEGSVSTLKIQRTQQEDSAVYLCASSLGVKETQYFGPGTRLLVL.